The present T cell receptor beta chain was sequenced within a study of low-dose radiotherapy and immunotherapy resistance in tumors (dated by TCRdb to between 2022 and 2023). At the level of the whole study: In Cohort 1, each fraction delivered 0.5 Gy every 2 weeks, and the prescribed total PTV dose was 6.5 Gy. For Cohort 2, the dose was 1 Gy per fraction given every two weeks, adding up to 13 Gy in total across 26 weeks. Nivolumab was administered intravenously as a 240 mg flat dose every two weeks, and ipilimumab was administered intravenously at 1 mg/kg every six weeks. Intravenous cyclophosphamide at 200 mg/m2 was administered every two weeks, one day ahead of each radiation and immunotherapy administration. Starting on cycle 1 day 1, patients took 300 mg of aspirin by mouth once a day for four cycles. No randomization into treatment groups was done for the people taking part in the trial. The translational analysis covered eight patients: three from the first dose cohort and the first five from the second dose cohort.

The meaning of the sample's time point label: after trial treatment. The treatment or condition label for this specimen denotes: LDRT plus nivolumab, ipilimumab, low-dose cyclophosphamide and aspirin (RACIN trial). The donors came from RACIN, which was a single-arm phase I dose-escalation trial that paired nivolumab and ipilimumab with aspirin, low-dose cyclophosphamide and low-dose radiotherapy. Patients with advanced, TIL-negative solid tumors were considered eligible. This clonotype has ten or more counts. Its antigen is not yet known. Qualities for individual bases were not recorded, and no much larger clone is one base off. Reads for this sample came from an Illumina HiSeq 2500. First-strand cDNA was synthesized using Superscript III and a set of TRAV- and TRBV-specific primers, so that both TCRalpha and TCRbeta chains were covered. TCRs were amplified with Phusion for around 19 PCR cycles, with a constant-region primer paired with the adapter attached to the V primers. The isolated mRNA was amplified using the MessageAmp II aRNA Amplification Kit, with in vitro transcription performed for about 16 hours at 37 degrees C. mRNA for TCR sequencing was isolated with the Dynabeads mRNA DIRECT Purification Kit. Indexed Illumina adapters were added in a second Phusion PCR of approximately 25 cycles, after which AMPure XP beads were used to purify the products. The paper's data handling went like this. Using custom Perl scripts, TCR sequences encoding the same protein were pooled, out-of-frame sequences were removed, and the abundance of each clonotype was computed. The analysis excluded TCR sequences that were supported by just one read. The metrics used to describe the repertoires included Shannon entropy, Gini index, clonality, richness, and the frequency of TCRs shared between repertoires. TCRdb took the public reads, trimmed them with fastp at Q25, ran MiXCR for clone calling and kept in-frame beta chains. A single entry per CDR3 protein holds the most common genes and DNA from its merged rows. TCRdb, not the original authors, processed these V and J calls. The sample records 40,000 or so distinct CDR3 sequences, 20% to 30% of which are singletons. Of the sample, roughly a tenth is held by the ten largest clones.

This receptor was taken from a male donor with prostate cancer. The sample here was PBMCs, taken after low-dose radiotherapy plus immunotherapy.

The CDR3 region has the sequence CASSRGTDYEQYF. DNA sequence: TGTGCCAGCAGCCGAGGGACAGACTACGAGCAGTACTTC. Recombination joined TRBV7-8 with TRBJ2-7; TRBD1 lines up with 7 middle nucleotides. At the junction V is shortened by 5 bases and J by 3 bases; bases outside the gene matches: 4. As encoded in the germline V gene, CDR1 is SGHVS while CDR2 is FQNEAQ. The CDR3 sequence holds 13 residues, the cysteine and phenylalanine included. Left in the record is the CDR3 DNA by itself, 39 bases read in frame from the first base.